Listed below are T cell receptor beta chains from one sample, sequenced in a study of T-cell memory formation after mild COVID-19. One entry per CDR3 protein results from TCRdb running MiXCR on the 5' RACE reads. The repertoire holds roughly 280,000 distinct CDR3 sequences, with less than 9.5% as singletons. The sequenced sample consisted of PBMCs or a T cell subset sorted from them (not recorded which). Receptors were obtained from a man between 18 and 35 years old who had mild COVID-19 (a few samples of this study predate the infection). Cell type and time point are not known. CDR3s include the opening cysteine and the closing phenylalanine or tryptophan. Expanded clones are given a class, and other clones once, few, many or no size at all.

CDR3,V,J,size
CASSPGQGGNTIYF,TRBV7-2,TRBJ1-3,-
CASSRSGNTIYF,TRBV12-3/TRBV12-4,TRBJ1-3,few
CASSRGQFSNQPQHF,TRBV7-2,TRBJ1-5,-
CASARQGRPDTQYF,TRBV7-2,TRBJ2-3,many
CASSWRQGLNTQAFF,TRBV7-2,TRBJ1-1,-
CASQPVPGRETQYF,TRBV12-3/TRBV12-4,TRBJ2-5,few
CASSYLQGNYGYTF,TRBV5-1,TRBJ1-2,few
CASSQPWGQGSDYGYTF,TRBV5-4,TRBJ1-2,few
CASRVDRGNTEAFF,TRBV6-5,TRBJ1-1,many
CASGLPRDRQEPTYEQYF,TRBV12-5,TRBJ2-7,-
CASSQPGTGIGNTIYF,TRBV3-1,TRBJ1-3,few
CSAREATLAKNIQYF,TRBV20-1,TRBJ2-4,many
CASSPGTGGFGKLFF,TRBV27,TRBJ1-4,many
CASSTTGRGTQYF,TRBV5-1,TRBJ2-5,-
CASSEGTSGYNEQFF,TRBV10-1,TRBJ2-1,many
CASSDTSGDNEQFF,TRBV2,TRBJ2-1,-
CASSGLTGAAGELFF,TRBV4-1,TRBJ2-2,-
CASSYPVDGGYTF,TRBV28,TRBJ1-2,-
CASSPRGSYNSPLHF,TRBV12-3/TRBV12-4,TRBJ1-6,many
CASSQVVGGTEAFF,TRBV3-1,TRBJ1-1,few
CSASSRDRNTGELFF,TRBV20-1,TRBJ2-2,few
CASGVGGWHEQFF,TRBV6-1,TRBJ2-1,-
CSAREDSNQPQHF,TRBV20-1,TRBJ1-5,many
CASSSPDRGDIQYF,TRBV12-3/TRBV12-4,TRBJ2-4,many
CASSLAGVANSPLHF,TRBV5-1,TRBJ1-6,few
CASSLGTTGFVGTGELFF,TRBV5-6,TRBJ2-2,few
CASSASARDQPQHF,TRBV7-8,TRBJ1-5,few
CASSLQGASEKLFF,TRBV5-4,TRBJ1-4,-
CSAIRGNQPQHF,TRBV20-1,TRBJ1-5,many
CASSSIVVGGELFF,TRBV7-2,TRBJ2-2,-
CASSLDWGAGSPLHF,TRBV12-3/TRBV12-4,TRBJ1-6,few
CASSERGANGELFF,TRBV5-1,TRBJ2-2,-
CASSLAGVGQNIQYF,TRBV4-1,TRBJ2-4,once
CASSLASPYQETQYF,TRBV28,TRBJ2-5,few
CASSFEGPDAFF,TRBV7-9,TRBJ2-1,few
CASSLGKGSWNSPLHF,TRBV13,TRBJ1-6,-
CASSSGLAGGYNEQFF,TRBV5-1,TRBJ2-1,-
CASSPPAAEQFF,TRBV28,TRBJ2-1,many
CASSQDAGLRGGYTF,TRBV4-1,TRBJ1-2,few
CASSARALSGNTIYF,TRBV7-2,TRBJ1-3,few
CASSLETGVGTEAFF,TRBV28,TRBJ1-1,-
CASSLGWADYGYTF,TRBV11-2,TRBJ1-2,-
CSVGEPTDTQYF,TRBV29-1,TRBJ2-3,many
CAHATGGQETQYF,TRBV7-2,TRBJ2-5,-
CASTLSVGSYEQYF,TRBV7-2,TRBJ2-7,-
CASSGRRGQETQYF,TRBV5-4,TRBJ2-5,few
CSVEVGAYTGELFF,TRBV29-1,TRBJ2-2,-
CASSLDSGDTEAFF,TRBV7-3,TRBJ1-1,few
CATSDESRTSGELFF,TRBV24-1,TRBJ2-2,many
CASSLEAGEPYNEQFF,TRBV7-9,TRBJ2-1,few
CSADRGLPQETQYF,TRBV20-1,TRBJ2-5,-
CASSTYQETQYF,TRBV7-9,TRBJ2-5,many
CASRPTGAYGYTF,TRBV28,TRBJ1-2,few
CASSQGGARTEAFF,TRBV3-1,TRBJ1-1,-
CASSGGTGAAGQPQHF,TRBV6-1,TRBJ1-5,few
CASSLTEGMPQHF,TRBV7-3,TRBJ1-5,few
CASSSDPGPFDEQFF,TRBV27,TRBJ2-1,many
CASSQGGQDSPLHF,TRBV3-1,TRBJ1-6,few
CASRLDSNYQPQHF,TRBV28,TRBJ1-5,-
CASSGGMRQPQHF,TRBV10-1,TRBJ1-5,few